This T cell receptor (beta chain) was observed in a study of blood T cell repertoires in COVID-19. In the study overall: Whether acute or convalescent, the COVID-19 samples came from the United States, Italy and Spain. PBMCs, B-cell-depleted T cells, or T cells were the source of the cDNA or gDNA that made up the material.

One Seattle source followed patients from active infection through their disease course. This CDR3 spans 15 amino acids. V gave up 3 bases and J gave up 4 bases, with 15 bases separating them. CDR1 is SNHLY and CDR2 is FYNNEI in the germline V gene. In the study's own analysis: Reference gene primer amplification in the assay estimated nucleated cell counts. The repertoire was sequenced with immunoSEQ multiplex PCR; TCRdb's copy has only in-frame clones and lacks some. D and trimming were read from the DNA, whereas the V and J calls and clone size are those reported in that table. There are around 190,000 clones in the sample; 75% to 85% occur only once, and roughly 9.6% lies in the top ten.

The gene calls are TRBV2 and TRBJ1-2; tentatively, D is TRBD1 (5 bases). This sequence was found in a woman in her forties with COVID-19, enrolled during active disease. Sequenced sample: peripheral blood. The CDR3 DNA is TGTGCCAGCAGTGATGGGGGGGATCCGATCTATGGCTACACCTTC. Amino acids: CASSDGGDPIYGYTF.